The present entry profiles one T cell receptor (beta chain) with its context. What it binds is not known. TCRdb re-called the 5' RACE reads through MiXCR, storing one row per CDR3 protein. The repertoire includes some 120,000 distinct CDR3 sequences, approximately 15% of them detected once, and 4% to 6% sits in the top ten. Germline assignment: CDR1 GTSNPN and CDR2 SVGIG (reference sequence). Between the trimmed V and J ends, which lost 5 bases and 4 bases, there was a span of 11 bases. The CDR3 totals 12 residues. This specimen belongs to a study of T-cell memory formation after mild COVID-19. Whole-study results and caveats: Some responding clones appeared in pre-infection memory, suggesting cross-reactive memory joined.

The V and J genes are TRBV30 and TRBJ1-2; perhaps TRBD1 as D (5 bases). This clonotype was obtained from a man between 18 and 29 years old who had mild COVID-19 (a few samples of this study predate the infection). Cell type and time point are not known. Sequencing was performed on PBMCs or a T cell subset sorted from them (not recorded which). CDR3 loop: CAWAQDRYGYTF. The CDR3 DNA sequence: TGTGCCTGGGCACAGGACCGCTATGGCTACACCTTC.